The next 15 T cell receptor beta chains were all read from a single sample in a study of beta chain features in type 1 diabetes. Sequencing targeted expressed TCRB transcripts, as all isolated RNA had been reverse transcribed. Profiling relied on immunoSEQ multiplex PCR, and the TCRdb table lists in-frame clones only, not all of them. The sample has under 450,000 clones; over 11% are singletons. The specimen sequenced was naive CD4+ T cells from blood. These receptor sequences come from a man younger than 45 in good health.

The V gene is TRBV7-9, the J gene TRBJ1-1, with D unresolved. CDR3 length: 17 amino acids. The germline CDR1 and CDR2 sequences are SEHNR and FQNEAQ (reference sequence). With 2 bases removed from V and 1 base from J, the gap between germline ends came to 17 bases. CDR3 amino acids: CASSLPQNRARNTEAFF. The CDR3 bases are TGTGCCAGCAGCTTACCTCAAAACAGAGCAAGGAACACTGAAGCTTTCTTT.

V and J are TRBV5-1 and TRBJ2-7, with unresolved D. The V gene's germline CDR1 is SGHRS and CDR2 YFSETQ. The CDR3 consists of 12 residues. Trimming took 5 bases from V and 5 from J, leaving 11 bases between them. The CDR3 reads CASRGGLDEQYF. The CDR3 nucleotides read TGCGCCAGCAGAGGTGGGCTCGACGAGCAGTACTTC.

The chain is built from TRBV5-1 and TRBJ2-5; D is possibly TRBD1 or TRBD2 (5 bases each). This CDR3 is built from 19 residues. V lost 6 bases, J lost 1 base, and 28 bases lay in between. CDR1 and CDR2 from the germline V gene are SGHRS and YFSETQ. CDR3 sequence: CASKSSRNRDGLRQETQYF. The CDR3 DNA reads TGCGCCAGCAAGTCCAGCAGGAACCGGGACGGACTCCGCCAAGAGACCCAGTACTTC.

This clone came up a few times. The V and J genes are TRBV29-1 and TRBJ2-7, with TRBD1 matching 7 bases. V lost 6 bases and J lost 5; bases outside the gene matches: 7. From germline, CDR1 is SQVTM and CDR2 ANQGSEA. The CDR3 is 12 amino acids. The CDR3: CSVQGFSDEQYF. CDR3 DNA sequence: TGCAGCGTACAGGGGTTTTCGGACGAGCAGTACTTC.

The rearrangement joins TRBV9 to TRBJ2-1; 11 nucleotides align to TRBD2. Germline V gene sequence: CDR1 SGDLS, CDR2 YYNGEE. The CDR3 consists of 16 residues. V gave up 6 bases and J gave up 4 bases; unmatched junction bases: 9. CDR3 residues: CASTRIAGGHYNEQFF. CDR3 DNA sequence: TGTGCCAGCACCCGAATAGCGGGGGGGCATTACAATGAGCAGTTCTTC.

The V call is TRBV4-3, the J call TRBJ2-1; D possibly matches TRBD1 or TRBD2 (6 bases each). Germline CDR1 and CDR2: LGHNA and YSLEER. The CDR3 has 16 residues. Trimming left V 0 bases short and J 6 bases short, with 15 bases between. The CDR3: CASSQDRGAGANEQFF. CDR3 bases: TGCGCCAGCAGCCAAGATAGGGGGGCCGGGGCCAATGAGCAGTTCTTC.

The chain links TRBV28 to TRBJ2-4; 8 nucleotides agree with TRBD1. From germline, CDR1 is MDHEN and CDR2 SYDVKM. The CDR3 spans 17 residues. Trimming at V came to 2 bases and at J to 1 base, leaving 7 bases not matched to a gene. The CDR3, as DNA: TGTGCCAGCAGTTTACCCCATCAGGGGGCTGCCAAAAACATTCAGTACTTC. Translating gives CASSLPHQGAAKNIQYF.

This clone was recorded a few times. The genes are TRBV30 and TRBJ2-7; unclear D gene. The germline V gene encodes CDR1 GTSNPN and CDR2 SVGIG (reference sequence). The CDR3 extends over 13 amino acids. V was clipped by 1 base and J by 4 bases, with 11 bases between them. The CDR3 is CAWSAGQPYEQYV. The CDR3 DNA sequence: TGTGCCTGGAGTGCTGGGCAGCCGTACGAGCAGTACGTC.

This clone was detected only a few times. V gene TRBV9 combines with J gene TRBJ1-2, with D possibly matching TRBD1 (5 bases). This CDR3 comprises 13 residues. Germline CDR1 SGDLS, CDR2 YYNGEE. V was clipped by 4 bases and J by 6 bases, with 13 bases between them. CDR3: CASSQGRADGYTF. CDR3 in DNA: TGTGCCAGCAGCCAGGGACGGGCGGATGGCTACACCTTC.

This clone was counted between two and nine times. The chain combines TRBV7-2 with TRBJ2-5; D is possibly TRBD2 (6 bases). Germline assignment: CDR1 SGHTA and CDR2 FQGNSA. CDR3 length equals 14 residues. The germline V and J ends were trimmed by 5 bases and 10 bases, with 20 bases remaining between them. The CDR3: CASSRGQGLSVQYF. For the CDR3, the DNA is TGTGCCAGCAGCCGAGGGCAGGGACTTTCTGTCCAGTACTTC.

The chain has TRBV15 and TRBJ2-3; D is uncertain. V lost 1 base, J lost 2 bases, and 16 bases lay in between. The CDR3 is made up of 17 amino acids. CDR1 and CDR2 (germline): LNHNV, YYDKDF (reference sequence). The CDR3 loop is CATSRGQSDYVTDTQYF. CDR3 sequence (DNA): TGTGCCACCAGCAGAGGACAAAGCGATTATGTCACAGATACGCAGTATTTT.

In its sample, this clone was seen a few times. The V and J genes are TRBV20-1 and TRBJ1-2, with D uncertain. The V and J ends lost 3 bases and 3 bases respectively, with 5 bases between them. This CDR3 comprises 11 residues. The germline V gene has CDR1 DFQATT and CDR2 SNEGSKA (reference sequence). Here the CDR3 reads CSARDHYGYTF. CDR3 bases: TGCAGTGCTAGGGATCACTATGGCTACACCTTC.

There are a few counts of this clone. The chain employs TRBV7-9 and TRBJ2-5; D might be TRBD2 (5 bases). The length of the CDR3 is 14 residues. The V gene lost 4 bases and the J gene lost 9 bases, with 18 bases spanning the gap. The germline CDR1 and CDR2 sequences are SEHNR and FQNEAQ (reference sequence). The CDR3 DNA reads TGTGCCAGCAGCTCTACAGTGACTACCACCTCCCAGTACTTC. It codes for CASSSTVTTTSQYF.

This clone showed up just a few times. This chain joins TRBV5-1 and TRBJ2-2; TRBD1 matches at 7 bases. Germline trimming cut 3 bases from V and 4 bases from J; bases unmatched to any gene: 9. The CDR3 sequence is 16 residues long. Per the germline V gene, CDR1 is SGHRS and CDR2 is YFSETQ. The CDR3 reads CASSWGQTAGTGELFF. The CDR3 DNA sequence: TGCGCCAGCAGCTGGGGACAGACCGCGGGCACCGGGGAGCTGTTTTTT.

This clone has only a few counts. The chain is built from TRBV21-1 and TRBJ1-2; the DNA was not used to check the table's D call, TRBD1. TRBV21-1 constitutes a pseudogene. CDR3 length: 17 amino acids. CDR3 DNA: TGTGCCAGCAGCAAAGCGGAATGTACGACAGTTAACTATGGCTACACCTTC. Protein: CASSKAECTTVNYGYTF.